This T cell receptor beta chain is drawn from a study of radiotherapy plus CTLA-4 blockade in lung cancer. Looking at the study overall: An objective response was seen in under 20% of patients, and disease control in about 31%. Study-wide results and caveats: TCR clones from tumors expanded in blood after radiotherapy plus ipilimumab.

As concerns this clone: Its target is not known.

CDR1 and CDR2 from the germline V gene are ENHRY and SYGVKD. V lost 5 bases and J 6 bases, leaving 14 bases between the germline ends. The CDR3 totals 13 residues. This table comes from immunoSEQ multiplex PCR, and its TCRdb copy is limited to in-frame clones, with some not included. Of roughly 90,000 clones detected, around 81% appear once; the ten largest clones hold under 4.5%. This rearrangement joins TRBV10-3 to TRBJ2-7; a possible D gene is TRBD1 (6 bases). The source is a human donor with non-small cell lung cancer who had a partial response to radiotherapy plus ipilimumab. Some clones in this sample may be carry-over from other donors' samples. The source material was peripheral blood, sampled from a patient treated with radiotherapy plus ipilimumab. CDR3 sequence (DNA): TGTGCCATCAGTACCCCGGACAGAACCGAGCAGTACTTC. The encoded protein is CAISTPDRTEQYF.